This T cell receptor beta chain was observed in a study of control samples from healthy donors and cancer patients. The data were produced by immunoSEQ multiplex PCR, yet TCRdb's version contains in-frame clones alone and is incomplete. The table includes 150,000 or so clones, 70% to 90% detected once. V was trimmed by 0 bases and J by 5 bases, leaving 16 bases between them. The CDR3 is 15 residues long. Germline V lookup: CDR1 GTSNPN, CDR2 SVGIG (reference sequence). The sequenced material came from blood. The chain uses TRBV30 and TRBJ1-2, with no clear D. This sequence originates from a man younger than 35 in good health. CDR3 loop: CAWSVRGRQRYGYTF. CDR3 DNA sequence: TGTGCCTGGAGTGTACGAGGGAGGCAGCGATATGGCTACACCTTC.